This T cell receptor (beta chain) was recovered during a study of blood T cell repertoires in COVID-19. Looking at the study overall: Samples taken during acute and convalescent COVID-19 were collected in the United States, Italy and Spain.

This CDR3 contains 13 residues. The V gene lost 6 bases and the J gene lost 0 bases, with 6 bases spanning the gap. Per germline, CDR1 LNHDA and CDR2 SQIVND (reference sequence). Sequenced by immunoSEQ multiplex PCR; TCRdb stores in-frame clones only, minus some. This sample yields tens of thousands of clones, of which about 91% are seen a single time; 5.5% to 8% belongs to the top ten. The source material was peripheral blood. The V gene is TRBV19, the J gene TRBJ1-3, with D unresolved. The TCR comes from a man in his forties or fifties with active COVID-19. In DNA, the CDR3 is TGTGCCAGTAGGGAGAGCTCTGGAAACACCATATATTTT. Its protein product is CASRESSGNTIYF.